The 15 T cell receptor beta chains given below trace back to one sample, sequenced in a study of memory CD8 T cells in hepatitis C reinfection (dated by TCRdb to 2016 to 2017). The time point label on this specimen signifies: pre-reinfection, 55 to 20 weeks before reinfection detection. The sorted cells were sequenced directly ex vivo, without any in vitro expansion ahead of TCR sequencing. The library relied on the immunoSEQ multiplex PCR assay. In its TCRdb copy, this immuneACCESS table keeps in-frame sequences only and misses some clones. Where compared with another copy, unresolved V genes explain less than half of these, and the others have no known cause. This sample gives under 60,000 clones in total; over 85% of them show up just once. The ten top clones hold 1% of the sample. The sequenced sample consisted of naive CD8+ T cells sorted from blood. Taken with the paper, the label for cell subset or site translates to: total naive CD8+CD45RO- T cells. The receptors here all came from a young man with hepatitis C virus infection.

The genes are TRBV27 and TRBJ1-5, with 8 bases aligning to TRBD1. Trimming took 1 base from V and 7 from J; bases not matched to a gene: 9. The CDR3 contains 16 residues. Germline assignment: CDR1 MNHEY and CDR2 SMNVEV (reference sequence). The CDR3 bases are TGTGCCAGCAGTTTATTGGCAGGGGGCATCGGCCAGCCCCAGCATTTT. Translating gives CASSLLAGGIGQPQHF.

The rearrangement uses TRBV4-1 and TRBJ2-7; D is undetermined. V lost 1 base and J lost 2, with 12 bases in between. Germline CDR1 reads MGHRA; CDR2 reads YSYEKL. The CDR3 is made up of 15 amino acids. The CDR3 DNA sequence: TGCGCCAGCAGCCAAGTGGCCGAGGCGGCCTACGAGCAGTACTTC. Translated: CASSQVAEAAYEQYF.

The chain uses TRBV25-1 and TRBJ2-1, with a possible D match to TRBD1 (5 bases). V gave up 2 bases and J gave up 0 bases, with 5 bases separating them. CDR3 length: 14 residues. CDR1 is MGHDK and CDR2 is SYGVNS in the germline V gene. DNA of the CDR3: TGTGCCAGCAGTGAAGACAGCTCCTACAATGAGCAGTTCTTC. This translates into CASSEDSSYNEQFF. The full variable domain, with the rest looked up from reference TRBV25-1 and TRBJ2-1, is EADIYQTPRYLVIGTGKKITLECSQTMGHDKMYWYQQDPGMELHLIHYSYGVNSTEKGDLSSESTVSRIRTEHFPLTLESARPSHTSQYLCASSEDSSYNEQFFGPGTRLTVL.

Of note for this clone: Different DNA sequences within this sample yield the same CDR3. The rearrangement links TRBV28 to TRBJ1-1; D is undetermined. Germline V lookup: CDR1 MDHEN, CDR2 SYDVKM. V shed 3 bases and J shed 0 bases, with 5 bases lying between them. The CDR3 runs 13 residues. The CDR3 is CASSFNMNTEAFF. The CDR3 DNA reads TGTGCCAGCAGTTTTAACATGAACACTGAAGCTTTCTTT.

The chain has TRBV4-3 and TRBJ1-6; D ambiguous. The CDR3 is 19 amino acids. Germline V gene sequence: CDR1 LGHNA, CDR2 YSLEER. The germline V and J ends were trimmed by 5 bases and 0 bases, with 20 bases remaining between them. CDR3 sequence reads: CASSFSGGSLDSYNSPLHF. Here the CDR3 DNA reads TGCGCCAGCAGCTTCTCGGGAGGGTCACTAGACTCCTATAATTCACCCCTCCACTTT.

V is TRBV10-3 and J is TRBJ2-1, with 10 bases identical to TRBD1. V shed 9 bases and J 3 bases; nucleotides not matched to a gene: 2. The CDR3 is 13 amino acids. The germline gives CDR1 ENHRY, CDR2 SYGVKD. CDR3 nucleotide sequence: TGTGCCATACGGGACAGGGGCTACAATGAGCAGTTCTTC. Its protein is CAIRDRGYNEQFF.

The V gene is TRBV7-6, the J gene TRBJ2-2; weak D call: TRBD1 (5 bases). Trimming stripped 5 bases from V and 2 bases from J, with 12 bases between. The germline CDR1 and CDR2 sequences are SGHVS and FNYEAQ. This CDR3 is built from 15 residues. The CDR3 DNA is TGTGCCAGCAGCCAATTAGACAGTAACACCGGGGAGCTGTTTTTT. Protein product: CASSQLDSNTGELFF.

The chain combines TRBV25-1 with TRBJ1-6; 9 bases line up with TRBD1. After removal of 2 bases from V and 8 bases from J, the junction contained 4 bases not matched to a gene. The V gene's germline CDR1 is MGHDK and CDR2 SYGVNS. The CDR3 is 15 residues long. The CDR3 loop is CASSESWDRDSPLHF. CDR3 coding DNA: TGTGCCAGCAGTGAAAGCTGGGACAGGGATTCACCCCTCCACTTT.

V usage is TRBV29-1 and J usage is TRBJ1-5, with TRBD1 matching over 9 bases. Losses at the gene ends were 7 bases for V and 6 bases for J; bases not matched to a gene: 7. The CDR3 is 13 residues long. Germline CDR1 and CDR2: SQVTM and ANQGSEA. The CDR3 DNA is TGCAGCGCCTTGACAGGGGGAAGTCAGCCCCAGCATTTT. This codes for CSALTGGSQPQHF.

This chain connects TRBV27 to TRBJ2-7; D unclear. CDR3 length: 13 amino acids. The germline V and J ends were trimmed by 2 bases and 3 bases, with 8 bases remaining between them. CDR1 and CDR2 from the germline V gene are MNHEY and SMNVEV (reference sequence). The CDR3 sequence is CASSLTGYYEQYF. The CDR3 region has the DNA TGTGCCAGCAGTTTAACCGGGTACTACGAGCAGTACTTC.

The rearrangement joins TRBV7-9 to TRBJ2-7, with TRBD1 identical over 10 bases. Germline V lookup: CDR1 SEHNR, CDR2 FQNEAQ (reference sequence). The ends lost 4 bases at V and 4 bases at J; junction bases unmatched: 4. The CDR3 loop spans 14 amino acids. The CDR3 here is CASSSTGGDYEQYF. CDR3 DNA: TGTGCCAGCAGCTCGACAGGGGGCGATTACGAGCAGTACTTC.

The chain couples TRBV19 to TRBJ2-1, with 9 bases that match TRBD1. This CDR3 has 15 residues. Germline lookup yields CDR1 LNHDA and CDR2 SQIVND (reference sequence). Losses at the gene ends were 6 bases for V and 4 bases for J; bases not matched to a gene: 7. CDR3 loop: CASSRRQGVYNEQFF. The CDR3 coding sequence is TGTGCCAGTAGCCGAAGACAGGGGGTTTACAATGAGCAGTTCTTC.

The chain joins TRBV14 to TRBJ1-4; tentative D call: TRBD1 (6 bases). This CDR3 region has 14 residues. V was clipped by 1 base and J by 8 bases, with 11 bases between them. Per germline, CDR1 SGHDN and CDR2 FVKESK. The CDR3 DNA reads TGTGCCAGCAGCCAAGCCACAGGGTTCGAAAAACTGTTTTTT. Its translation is CASSQATGFEKLFF. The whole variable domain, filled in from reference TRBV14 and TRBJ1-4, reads EAGVTQFPSHSVIEKGQTVTLRCDPISGHDNLYWYRRVMGKEIKFLLHFVKESKQDESGMPNNRFLAERTGGTYSTLKVQPAELEDSGVYFCASSQATGFEKLFFGSGTQLSVL.

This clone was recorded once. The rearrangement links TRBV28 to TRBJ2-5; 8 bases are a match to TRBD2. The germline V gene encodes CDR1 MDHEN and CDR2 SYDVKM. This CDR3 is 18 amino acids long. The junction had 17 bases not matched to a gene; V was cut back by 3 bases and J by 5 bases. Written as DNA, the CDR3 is TGTGCCAGCAGTTTCGGTAGGGGAGGAGCGGGAGTTTTGGAGACCCAGTACTTC. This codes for CASSFGRGGAGVLETQYF.

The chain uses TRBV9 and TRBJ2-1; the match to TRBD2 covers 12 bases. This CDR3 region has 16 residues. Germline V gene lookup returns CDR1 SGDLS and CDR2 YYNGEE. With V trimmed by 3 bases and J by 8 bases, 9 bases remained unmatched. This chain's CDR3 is CASSAQLAGGKDEQFF. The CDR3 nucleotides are TGTGCCAGCAGCGCACAACTAGCGGGAGGTAAAGATGAGCAGTTCTTC. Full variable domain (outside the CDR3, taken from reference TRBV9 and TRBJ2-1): DSGVTQTPKHLITATGQRVTLRCSPRSGDLSVYWYQQSLDQGLQFLIQYYNGEERAKGNILERFSAQQFPDLHSELNLSSLELGDSALYFCASSAQLAGGKDEQFFGPGTRLTVL.